A selection of T cell receptor beta chains follows, all from one sample in a study of identical twins. One entry per CDR3 protein, called by TCRdb with MiXCR from the 5' RACE reads. The sample shows around 680,000 distinct CDR3 sequences, approximately 9% of them seen only once. These data were also filed under a second study, of yellow fever vaccine responses in identical twins.

Material: PBMCs. Every receptor here comes from a woman aged 18-29 years in good health. Each CDR3 is given with its conserved first and last residue. D genes are given only for firm matches. Rows give clone size only sometimes, using once, few, many, or a class for an expanded clone.

CDR3 length	V gene	clone size	J gene	D gene	CDR3 protein	CDR3 DNA
15	TRBV6-1	NA	TRBJ2-1	TRBD2	CASSEEIGLAGGPFF	TGTGCCAGCAGTGAAGAGATAGGACTAGCGGGAGGTCCGTTCTTC
12	TRBV10-3	many	TRBJ1-2	NA	CAISGQNYGYTF	TGTGCCATCAGCGGACAGAACTATGGCTACACCTTC
13	TRBV10-2	few	TRBJ2-7	NA	CASSEFRGHEQYF	TGCGCCAGCAGTGAGTTCAGGGGCCACGAGCAGTACTTC
15	TRBV29-1	NA	TRBJ2-2	TRBD2	CSVALAGGPTGELFF	TGCAGCGTTGCCTTAGCGGGAGGGCCCACCGGGGAGCTGTTTTTT
17	TRBV5-1	NA	TRBJ2-3	TRBD1	CASSLSGTAALGNTQNF	TGCGCCAGCAGCTTGAGTGGGACAGCCGCTTTGGGGAATACGCAGAATTTT
19	TRBV20-1	few	TRBJ2-7	TRBD2	CSARNEGLAGEEDSYEQYF	TGCAGTGCTAGAAACGAAGGACTAGCGGGAGAGGAAGACTCCTACGAGCAGTACTTC
15	TRBV7-2	NA	TRBJ2-2	TRBD1	CASSHRDRDTGELFF	TGTGCCAGCAGCCACCGGGACAGGGACACCGGGGAGCTGTTTTTT
15	TRBV6-1	few	TRBJ2-2	NA	CASSPGTENGGELFF	TGTGCCAGCAGCCCCGGGACCGAGAACGGCGGGGAGCTGTTTTTT
16	TRBV18	NA	TRBJ2-7	NA	CASSPPPWAGTYEQYF	TGTGCCAGCTCACCACCGCCCTGGGCGGGAACCTACGAGCAGTACTTC
17	TRBV11-2	few	TRBJ2-5	TRBD2	CASSLDLKREFLKTQYF	TGTGCCAGCAGCTTAGATCTTAAGCGGGAGTTTTTAAAGACCCAGTACTTC
14	TRBV9	many	TRBJ1-6	TRBD1	CASSSGTGDSPLHF	TGTGCCAGCTCCTCCGGGACAGGGGACTCACCCCTCCACTTT
15	TRBV9	many	TRBJ2-3	NA	CASSVAGPHTDTQYF	TGTGCCAGCAGCGTCGCGGGGCCGCACACAGATACGCAGTATTTT
15	TRBV6-2/TRBV6-3	NA	TRBJ2-1	NA	CASTSVQRLGGEQFF	TGTGCCAGCACCTCAGTCCAACGCCTAGGGGGTGAGCAGTTCTTC
13	TRBV14	few	TRBJ2-7	TRBD1	CASSPRDRAEQYF	TGTGCCAGCAGCCCCCGGGACAGGGCTGAGCAGTACTTC
13	TRBV5-4	few	TRBJ1-2	NA	CASSRTGTYGYTF	TGTGCCAGCAGCCGTACAGGGACCTATGGCTACACCTTC
16	TRBV11-2	NA	TRBJ2-2	TRBD1	CASSFTGQGRAGELFF	TGTGCCAGCAGCTTTACGGGACAGGGACGCGCCGGGGAGCTGTTTTTT
16	TRBV7-9	few	TRBJ2-1	NA	CASSLGVAPSYNEQFF	TGTGCCAGCAGCTTAGGAGTAGCCCCCTCCTACAATGAGCAGTTCTTC
14	TRBV5-1	few	TRBJ2-7	NA	CASDPGSPGYEQYF	TGCGCCAGCGACCCAGGGTCCCCTGGATACGAGCAGTACTTC
14	TRBV5-1	few	TRBJ2-7	NA	CASSLSTRAYEQYF	TGCGCCAGCAGCTTATCCACCCGGGCCTACGAGCAGTACTTC
14	TRBV29-1	NA	TRBJ2-7	TRBD1	CSVARTGIAYEQYF	TGCAGCGTTGCTAGGACAGGGATTGCCTACGAGCAGTACTTC
15	TRBV19	few	TRBJ2-2	NA	CASSITPSNTGELFF	TGTGCCAGTAGTATTACACCTTCGAACACCGGGGAGCTGTTTTTT
12	TRBV20-1	NA	TRBJ2-5	NA	CSASPQQETQYF	TGCAGTGCTAGCCCCCAGCAAGAGACCCAGTACTTC
14	TRBV28	NA	TRBJ2-2	TRBD1	CASRGQGASGELFF	TGTGCCAGCCGCGGGCAGGGGGCATCCGGGGAGCTGTTTTTT
15	TRBV15	many	TRBJ2-2	NA	CATSRGDKNTGELFF	TGTGCCACCAGCAGAGGGGACAAGAACACCGGGGAGCTGTTTTTT
15	TRBV7-6	NA	TRBJ2-7	TRBD1	CASSNPGTGGVEQYF	TGTGCCAGCAGCAACCCCGGGACAGGGGGCGTCGAGCAGTACTTC
15	TRBV12-3/TRBV12-4	many	TRBJ2-7	TRBD1	CASRRQGAEVYEQYF	TGTGCCAGCAGGAGACAGGGGGCTGAGGTGTACGAGCAGTACTTC
14	TRBV6-5	NA	TRBJ2-3	NA	CASSSDPPTDTQYF	TGTGCCAGCAGTTCGGACCCACCCACAGATACGCAGTATTTT
13	TRBV29-1	NA	TRBJ2-5	NA	CSVEALGVDTQYF	TGCAGCGTTGAAGCACTAGGGGTGGATACCCAGTACTTC
15	TRBV5-6	many	TRBJ2-7	NA	CASSLRPQGPHEQYF	TGTGCCAGCAGCTTAAGACCTCAGGGTCCCCACGAGCAGTACTTC
18	TRBV11-2	many	TRBJ1-3	NA	CASSIPFQSKVFGNTIYF	TGTGCCAGCAGCATCCCGTTTCAATCAAAGGTGTTTGGAAACACCATATATTTT
16	TRBV14	NA	TRBJ2-7	TRBD1	CASSPFGQGINYEQYF	TGTGCCAGCAGCCCCTTCGGACAGGGGATTAACTACGAGCAGTACTTC
12	TRBV12-3/TRBV12-4	many	TRBJ1-1	NA	CASSAGITEAFF	TGTGCCAGCAGTGCCGGAATAACTGAAGCTTTCTTT
17	TRBV5-6	many	TRBJ1-2	NA	CASSLRVIQAGDYGYTF	TGTGCCAGCAGCTTGAGAGTCATACAGGCGGGCGACTATGGCTACACCTTC
14	TRBV28	many	TRBJ2-7	TRBD2	CASSGPGGPYEQYF	TGTGCCAGCAGCGGCCCGGGGGGTCCCTACGAGCAGTACTTC
17	TRBV11-2	few	TRBJ1-3	NA	CASSSPSIGTPGNTIYF	TGTGCCAGCAGCTCCCCATCCATCGGGACGCCCGGAAACACCATATATTTT